This TCR beta chain was found in a study of blood T cell repertoires in COVID-19. Across the study: PBMCs, B-cell-depleted T cells, or T cells were the source of the cDNA or gDNA that made up the material.

Data came from immunoSEQ multiplex PCR; TCRdb stores just in-frame clones and leaves some out. The data show hundreds of thousands of clones, 85% seen once. The V gene lost 5 bases and the J gene lost 2 bases, with 16 bases spanning the gap. The CDR3 has 16 residues. In germline, CDR1 is SGHTA, CDR2 FQGNSA. This clonotype was obtained from a man aged 50 or older with active or convalescent COVID-19. Input material: peripheral blood. The chain carries TRBV7-2 and TRBJ1-3; a weak D match, TRBD1 (5 bases). The CDR3 loop is CASSPLPGLTGNTIYF. The CDR3 DNA sequence: TGTGCCAGCAGCCCCCTACCGGGACTCACTGGAAACACCATATATTTT.